This T cell receptor beta chain appears in the sequencing data of a study of blood T cell repertoires in COVID-19. Study information: The study drew acute and convalescent COVID-19 samples from the United States, Italy and Spain. Sources were T cells, B-cell-depleted T cells, or PBMCs; the material itself was cDNA or gDNA.

The V end lost 3 bases, the J end lost 10 bases, and 15 bases lay between the germline ends. The CDR3 length is 13 residues. Germline lookup yields CDR1 MNHEY and CDR2 SVGAGI. Data came from immunoSEQ multiplex PCR; TCRdb stores just in-frame clones and leaves some out. The table has some 320,000 clones, roughly 88% seen once; the top ten hold approximately 6.6%. This clone has only a few counts. The origin of this receptor is a woman aged 25 to 39 who had recovered from COVID-19. Sequenced sample: peripheral blood. The V call is TRBV6-5, the J call TRBJ1-1; D is unresolved. The CDR3 region has the DNA TGTGCCAGCAGTTATACGTCAGGTCCAGGAGCTTTCTTT. It is translated as CASSYTSGPGAFF.